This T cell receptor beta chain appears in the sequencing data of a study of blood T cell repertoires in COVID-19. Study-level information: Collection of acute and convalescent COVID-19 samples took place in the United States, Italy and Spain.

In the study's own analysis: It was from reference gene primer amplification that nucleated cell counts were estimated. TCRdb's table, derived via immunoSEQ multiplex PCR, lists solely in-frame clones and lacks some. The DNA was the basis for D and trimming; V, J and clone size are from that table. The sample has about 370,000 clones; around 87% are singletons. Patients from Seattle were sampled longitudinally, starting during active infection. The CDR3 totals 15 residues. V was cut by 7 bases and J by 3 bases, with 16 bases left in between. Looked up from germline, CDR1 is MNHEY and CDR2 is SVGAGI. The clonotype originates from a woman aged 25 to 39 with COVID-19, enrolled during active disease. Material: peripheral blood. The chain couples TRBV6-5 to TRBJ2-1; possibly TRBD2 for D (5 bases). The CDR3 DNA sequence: TGTGCCAGCACGAACGGGAATCGGGGCTACAATGAGCAGTTCTTC. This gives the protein CASTNGNRGYNEQFF.